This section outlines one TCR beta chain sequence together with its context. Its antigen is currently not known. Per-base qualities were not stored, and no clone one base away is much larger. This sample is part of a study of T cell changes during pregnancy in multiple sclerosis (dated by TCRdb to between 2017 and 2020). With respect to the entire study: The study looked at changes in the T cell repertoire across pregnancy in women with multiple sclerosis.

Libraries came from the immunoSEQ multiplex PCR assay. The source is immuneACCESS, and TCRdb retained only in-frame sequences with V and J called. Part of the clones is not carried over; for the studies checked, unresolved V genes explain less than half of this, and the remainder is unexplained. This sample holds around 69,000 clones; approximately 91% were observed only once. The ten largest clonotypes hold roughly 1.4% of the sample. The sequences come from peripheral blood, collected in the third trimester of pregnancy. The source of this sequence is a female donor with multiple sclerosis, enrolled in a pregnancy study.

The CDR3 protein sequence reads: CASSYDRGRGNTIYF. The sequenced DNA is TGTGCCAGCAGTTACGATAGGGGTCGTGGAAACACCATATATTTT. The chain is encoded by TRBV6-6 joined to TRBJ1-3; the best D guess is TRBD1, with 5 bases matching. Per the germline V gene (reference sequence), MNHNY is the CDR1 and SVGAGI is the CDR2. At the junction V is shortened by 2 bases and J by 3 bases, with 11 bases in between. The CDR3 has 15 amino acids, counting the end cysteine and phenylalanine. The retained sequence is limited to the CDR3, 45 bases, with the frame set at the first base.